The sequence of this T cell receptor beta chain was determined in a study of blood T cell repertoires in COVID-19 (dated by TCRdb to the early 2020s). The study in broad terms: Samples covering the acute and convalescent phases of COVID-19 were provided by collaborators in the United States, Italy and Spain. Where available, HLA class I and class II types were taken from metadata supplied by the sample provider and were not determined by assay-based typing. Deeply sampled blood TCRbeta repertoires from subjects exposed to, actively infected with, or recovered from COVID-19 were included in the dataset. A de-identified subject ID, COVID-19 status, age in years and sex were almost always included in the sample metadata. The samples were drawn from the first 160 participants of the ongoing ImmuneRACE study and from 1,254 subjects provided by 6 global collaborators. The repertoires were made available in a free public database intended to serve as a resource for research on the immune response to SARS-CoV-2. The material from the prospective study consisted of cDNA or gDNA derived from T cells, B-cell-depleted T cells, or PBMCs.

V is reduced by 3 bases and J by 4 bases, leaving a spacing of 13 bases between them. Taken from cysteine to phenylalanine, the CDR3 has 15 residues. The only DNA kept is the CDR3, 45 bases in frame from the first base. The germline V gene supplies CDR1 KGHSH and CDR2 LQKENI. Each collaborating institution followed its own protocols to collect whole blood in K2EDTA tubes. For TCRbeta analysis, collaborators shipped samples as frozen whole blood, isolated PBMCs, or DNA extracted from either of those sample types. As concerns this clone: Its target antigen remains unknown. Base qualities are not recorded, but no much larger clone differs from it by a single base.

The full study reports these points: The amount of clinical and demographic metadata varied by source and participant and was provided uncurated.

TCRbeta CDR3 regions were amplified from genomic DNA by means of the immunoSEQ Assay, a bias-controlled multiplex PCR. On the study's bioinformatics: Within the assay, amplification of reference gene primers was used to estimate how many nucleated cells each sample contained. Sequence reads were collapsed and filtered to measure the absolute abundance of every unique TCRbeta CDR3 rearrangement. For each sample, productive Simpson clonality was calculated by taking the square root of Simpson's diversity index across productive rearrangements. TCRdb obtained this table from immuneACCESS and retained in-frame rearrangements with V and J assigned. These tables miss some clones; where compared with another copy, unresolved V genes account for less than half of the shortfall, and the remainder is unexplained. V and J calls and clone size come straight from that table; D and trimming were deduced from the DNA. This sample has a few hundred thousand clones in its table, and around 89% of those were observed once. The top ten constitute 3% to 4% of the sample.

The sequence joins TRBV18 to TRBJ2-1; no D gene is confidently identified. This receptor was obtained from a woman in her 50s with active or convalescent COVID-19. Material: peripheral blood. Read as DNA, the sequence is TGTGCCAGCTCACCTTACAGTGAGATTTACAATGAGCAGTTCTTC. Its protein is CASSPYSEIYNEQFF.